This T cell receptor beta chain is from a study of post-analysis software for immune sequencing data. Overall study results and limits: In patients, TRBV5-6, TRBV5-1 and TRBV20-1 belonged to several TRBV segments found more frequently than in controls. Multiple sclerosis patients had significantly lower normalized Chao1 diversity than controls. With F measure, samples from one preparation batch clustered together strongly.

Every TCR beta cDNA library bore unique molecular identifiers. Researchers reported about 500,000 cDNA molecules coming from roughly 0.93 to 9.6 million T cells. TCRdb re-analysed the PCR reads in MiXCR, keeping a single row per CDR3 protein. The sample shows a few hundred thousand distinct CDR3 sequences, around 40% of them seen only once. Notes on this clonotype: Its specificity is not known.

Per germline, CDR1 SGHVS and CDR2 FNYEAQ. The CDR3 sequence is 14 residues long. The genes are TRBV7-6 and TRBJ2-7, with D perhaps TRBD1 (6 bases). The better agreement between TRBJ2-5 and the DNA end casts doubt on the J call. The specimen sequenced was blood. The sequence was obtained from a girl aged 10 to 17 with multiple sclerosis. The chain's CDR3 is CASSFNRVRETQYF. DNA of the CDR3: TGTGCCAGCAGCTTCAACAGGGTCAGGGAGACCCAGTACTTC.